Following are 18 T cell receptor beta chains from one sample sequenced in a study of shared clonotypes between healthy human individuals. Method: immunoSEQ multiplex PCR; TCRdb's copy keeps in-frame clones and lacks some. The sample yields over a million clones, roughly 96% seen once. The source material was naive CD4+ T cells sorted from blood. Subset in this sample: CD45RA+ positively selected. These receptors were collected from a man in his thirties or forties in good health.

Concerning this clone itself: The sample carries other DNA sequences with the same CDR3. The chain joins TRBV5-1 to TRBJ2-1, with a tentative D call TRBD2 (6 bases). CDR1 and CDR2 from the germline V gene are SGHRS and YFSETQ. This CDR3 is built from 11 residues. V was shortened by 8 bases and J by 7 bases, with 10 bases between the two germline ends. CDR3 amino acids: CASSGENEQFF. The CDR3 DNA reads TGCGCCAGTTCGGGAGAAAATGAGCAGTTCTTC.

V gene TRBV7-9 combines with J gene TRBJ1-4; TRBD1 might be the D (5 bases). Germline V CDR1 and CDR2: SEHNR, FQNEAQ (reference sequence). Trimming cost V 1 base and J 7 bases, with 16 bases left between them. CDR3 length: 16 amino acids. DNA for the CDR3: TGTGCCAGCAGCTTAGGTTCTTTAGGACAAAGTGAAAAACTGTTTTTT. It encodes CASSLGSLGQSEKLFF.

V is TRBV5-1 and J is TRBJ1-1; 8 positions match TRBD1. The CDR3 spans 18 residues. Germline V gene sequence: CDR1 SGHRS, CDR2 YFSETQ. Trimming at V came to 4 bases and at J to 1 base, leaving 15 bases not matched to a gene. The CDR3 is CASSRLDRGRVWNTEAFF. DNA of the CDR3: TGCGCCAGCAGCCGGTTAGACAGGGGTAGGGTGTGGAACACTGAAGCTTTCTTT.

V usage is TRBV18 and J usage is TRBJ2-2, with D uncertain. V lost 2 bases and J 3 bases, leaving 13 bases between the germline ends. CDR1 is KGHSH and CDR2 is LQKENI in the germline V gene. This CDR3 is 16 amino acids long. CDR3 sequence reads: CASSPSAVEYTGELFF. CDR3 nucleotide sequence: TGTGCCAGCTCACCATCGGCGGTAGAGTACACCGGGGAGCTGTTTTTT.

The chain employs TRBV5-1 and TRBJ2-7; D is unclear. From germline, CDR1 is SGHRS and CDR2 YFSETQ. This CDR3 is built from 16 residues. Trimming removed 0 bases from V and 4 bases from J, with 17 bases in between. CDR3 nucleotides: TGCGCCAGCAGCTTGGTAACGTCCCCAGTTGTTTACGAGCAGTACTTC. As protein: CASSLVTSPVVYEQYF.

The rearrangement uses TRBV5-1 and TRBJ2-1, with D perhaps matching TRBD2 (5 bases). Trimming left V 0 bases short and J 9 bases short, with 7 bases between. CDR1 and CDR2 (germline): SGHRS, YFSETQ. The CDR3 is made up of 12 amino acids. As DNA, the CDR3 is TGCGCCAGCAGCTTGGGACTACCTGAGCAGTTCTTC. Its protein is CASSLGLPEQFF.

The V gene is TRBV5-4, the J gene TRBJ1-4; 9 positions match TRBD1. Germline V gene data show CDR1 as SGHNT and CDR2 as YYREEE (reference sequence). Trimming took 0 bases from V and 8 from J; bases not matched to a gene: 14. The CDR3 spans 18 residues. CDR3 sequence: CASSLGGTGKVEREKLFF. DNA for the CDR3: TGTGCCAGCAGCTTGGGCGGGACAGGGAAGGTGGAGAGGGAAAAACTGTTTTTT.

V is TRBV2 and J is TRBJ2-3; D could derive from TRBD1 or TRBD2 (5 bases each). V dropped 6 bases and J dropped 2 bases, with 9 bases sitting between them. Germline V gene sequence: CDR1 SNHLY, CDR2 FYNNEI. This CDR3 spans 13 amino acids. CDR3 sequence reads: CASRRDLTDTQYF. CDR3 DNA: TGTGCCAGCAGGAGGGACCTCACAGATACGCAGTATTTT.

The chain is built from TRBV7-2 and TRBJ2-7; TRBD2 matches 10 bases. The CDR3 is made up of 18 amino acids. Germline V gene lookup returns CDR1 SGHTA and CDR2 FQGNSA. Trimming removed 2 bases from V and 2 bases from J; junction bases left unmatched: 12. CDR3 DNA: TGTGCCAGCAGCTTATTGGCTATGGCTAGCGGGAGCCCCTACGAGCAGTACTTC. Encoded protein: CASSLLAMASGSPYEQYF. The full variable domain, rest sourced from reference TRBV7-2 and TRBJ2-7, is GAGVSQSPSNKVTEKGKDVELRCDPISGHTALYWYRQSLGQGLEFLIYFQGNSAPDKSGLPSDRFSAERTGGSVSTLTIQRTQQEDSAVYLCASSLLAMASGSPYEQYFGPGTRLTVT.

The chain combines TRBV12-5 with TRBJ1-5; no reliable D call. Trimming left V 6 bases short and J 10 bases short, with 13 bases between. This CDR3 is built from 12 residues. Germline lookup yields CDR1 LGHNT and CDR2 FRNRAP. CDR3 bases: TGTGCTAGTGGCCACGTCGGTGGACCCCAGCATTTT. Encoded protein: CASGHVGGPQHF.

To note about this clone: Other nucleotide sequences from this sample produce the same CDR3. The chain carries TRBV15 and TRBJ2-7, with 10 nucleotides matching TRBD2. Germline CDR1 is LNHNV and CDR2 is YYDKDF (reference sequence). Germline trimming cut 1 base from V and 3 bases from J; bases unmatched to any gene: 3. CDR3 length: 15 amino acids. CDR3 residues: CATSRAASGSYEQYF. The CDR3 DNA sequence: TGTGCCACCAGCAGAGCAGCTAGCGGGAGCTACGAGCAGTACTTC.

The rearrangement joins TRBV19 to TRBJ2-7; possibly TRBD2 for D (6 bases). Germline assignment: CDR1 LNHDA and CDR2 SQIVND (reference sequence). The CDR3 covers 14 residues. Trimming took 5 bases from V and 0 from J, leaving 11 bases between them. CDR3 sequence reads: CASSPAEGSYEQYF. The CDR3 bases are TGTGCCAGTAGTCCAGCGGAGGGCTCCTACGAGCAGTACTTC.

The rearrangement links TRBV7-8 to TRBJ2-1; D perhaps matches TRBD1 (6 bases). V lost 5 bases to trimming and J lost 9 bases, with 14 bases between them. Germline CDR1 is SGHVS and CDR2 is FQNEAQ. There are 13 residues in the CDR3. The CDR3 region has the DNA TGTGCCAGCAGCATCGACAGGCCCCGTGAGCAGTTCTTC. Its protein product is CASSIDRPREQFF.

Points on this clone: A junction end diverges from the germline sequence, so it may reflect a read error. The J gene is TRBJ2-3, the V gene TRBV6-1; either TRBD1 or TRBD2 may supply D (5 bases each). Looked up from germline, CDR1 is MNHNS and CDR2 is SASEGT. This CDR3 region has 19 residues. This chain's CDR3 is CAGSEGWWGPTPSTDTQYF. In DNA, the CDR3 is TGTGCCGGCAGTGAAGGGTGGTGGGGACCAACCCCAAGCACAGATACGCAGTATTTT.

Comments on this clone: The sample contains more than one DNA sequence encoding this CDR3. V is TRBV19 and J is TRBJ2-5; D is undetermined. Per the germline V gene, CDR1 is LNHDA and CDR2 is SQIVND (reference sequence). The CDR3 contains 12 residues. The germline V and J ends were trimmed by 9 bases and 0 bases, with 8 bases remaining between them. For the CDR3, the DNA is TGTGCCAGCGGACGGAACCAAGAGACCCAGTACTTC. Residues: CASGRNQETQYF. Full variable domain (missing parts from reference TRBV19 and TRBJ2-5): DGGITQSPKYLFRKEGQNVTLSCEQNLNHDAMYWYRQDPGQGLRLIYYSQIVNDFQKGDIAEGYSVSREKKESFPLTVTSAQKNPTAFYLCASGRNQETQYFGPGTRLLVL.

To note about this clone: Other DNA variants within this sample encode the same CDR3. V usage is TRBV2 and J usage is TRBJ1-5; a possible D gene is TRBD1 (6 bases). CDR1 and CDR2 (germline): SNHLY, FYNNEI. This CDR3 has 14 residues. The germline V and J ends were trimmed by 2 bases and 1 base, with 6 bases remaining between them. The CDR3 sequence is CASSERGSNQPQHF. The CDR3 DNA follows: TGTGCCAGCAGTGAAAGGGGGAGCAATCAGCCCCAGCATTTT.

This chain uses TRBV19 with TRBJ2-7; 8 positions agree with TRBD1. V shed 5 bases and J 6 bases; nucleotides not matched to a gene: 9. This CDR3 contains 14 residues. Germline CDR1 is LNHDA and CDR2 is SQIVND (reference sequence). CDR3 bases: TGTGCCAGTAGTTACGGACAGGGTACGAGCGAGCAGTACTTC. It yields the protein CASSYGQGTSEQYF.

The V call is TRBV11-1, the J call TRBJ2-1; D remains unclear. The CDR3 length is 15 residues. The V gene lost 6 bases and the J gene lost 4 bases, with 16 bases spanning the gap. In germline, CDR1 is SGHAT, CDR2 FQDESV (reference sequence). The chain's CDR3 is CASSSLEMGYNEQFF. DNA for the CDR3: TGTGCCAGCAGTAGCCTAGAAATGGGGTACAATGAGCAGTTCTTC.